The rows below give T cell receptor beta chains drawn from one sample of a study of cytomegalovirus exposure and HLA in healthy donors. This table comes from immunoSEQ multiplex PCR, and its TCRdb copy is limited to in-frame clones, with some not included. The sample carries 59,000 or so clones, 75% to 90% recorded once. The source material was PBMCs. The receptors derive from a woman aged 18-29 years in good health and CMV-seronegative. CDR3s include the opening cysteine and the closing phenylalanine or tryptophan. A D gene is named only where the DNA matches it firmly. A clone size is listed for some rows: how often the clone was seen (once, few, many), or a class if it is expanded.

NA TRBJ1-4 TRBV5-1 NA CASSLDKVNEKLFF TGCGCCAGCAGCTTGGACAAAGTTAATGAAAAACTGTTTTTT
NA TRBJ2-2 TRBV4-3 TRBD2 CASSYGGGTGELFF TGCGCCAGCAGCTACGGGGGGGGCACCGGGGAGCTGTTTTTT
NA TRBJ2-7 TRBV27 NA CASSLLASYEQYF TGTGCCAGCAGTTTACTAGCGTCCTACGAGCAGTACTTC
NA TRBJ1-1 TRBV7-2 NA CASSSSYTEAFF TGTGCCAGCAGCTCGAGCTACACTGAAGCTTTCTTT
NA TRBJ2-1 TRBV14 NA CASSQDLLRDEQFF TGTGCCAGCAGCCAAGATTTGCTCCGGGATGAGCAGTTCTTC
once TRBJ2-2 TRBV19 TRBD2 CASSRAGGNTGELFF TGTGCCAGTAGCAGAGCGGGGGGAAACACCGGGGAGCTGTTTTTT
NA TRBJ1-3 TRBV5-1 NA CASRASSGNTIYF TGCGCCAGCAGAGCGAGCTCTGGAAACACCATATATTTT
few TRBJ1-2 TRBV28 NA CASSVTAGNYGYTF TGTGCCAGCAGTGTGACGGCGGGTAACTATGGCTACACCTTC
NA TRBJ1-1 TRBV6-5 NA CASGVLQGRTFF TGTGCCAGCGGGGTTCTACAGGGTCGGACTTTCTTT
NA TRBJ1-1 TRBV29-1 TRBD1 CSVATGGRGTEAFF TGCAGCGTGGCCACAGGGGGAAGGGGGACTGAAGCTTTCTTT
NA TRBJ2-5 TRBV28 TRBD1 CASSPGTGVQETQYF TGTGCCAGCAGTCCCGGGACAGGGGTCCAAGAGACCCAGTACTTC
NA TRBJ2-6 TRBV11-2 NA CASSPPRGGLSSGANVLTF TGTGCCAGCAGCCCGCCGAGGGGAGGCCTCTCCTCTGGGGCCAACGTCCTGACTTTC
NA TRBJ1-2 TRBV9 TRBD1 CASSVGTGGLNLYGYTF TGTGCCAGCAGCGTCGGGACAGGGGGGCTTAATCTCTATGGCTACACCTTC
NA TRBJ2-1 TRBV6-7 TRBD1 CASTPENLPGQRFF TGTGCCAGCACACCCGAAAACCTTCCGGGACAGCGGTTCTTC
NA TRBJ2-2 TRBV2 NA CASKTQTGGAPTGELFF TGTGCCAGCAAGACGCAAACAGGGGGGGCCCCCACCGGGGAGCTGTTTTTT
NA TRBJ1-6 TRBV5-5 TRBD1 CASSLGQGASSSYNSPLHF TGTGCCAGCAGCTTGGGGCAGGGGGCCTCAAGCTCCTATAATTCACCCCTCCACTTT
NA TRBJ2-5 TRBV5-3 TRBD1 CARSSRQGREETQYF TGTGCCAGAAGCTCACGACAGGGACGCGAGGAGACCCAGTACTTC
NA TRBJ2-5 TRBV27 TRBD2 CASSVERGMETQYF TGTGCCAGCAGTGTAGAGCGGGGGATGGAGACCCAGTACTTC
NA TRBJ2-5 TRBV11-1 TRBD1 CASSQGAGQETQYF TGTGCCAGCAGTCAGGGGGCGGGACAAGAGACCCAGTACTTC
NA TRBJ2-1 TRBV7-3 TRBD2 CASSYTGTTNNEQFF TGTGCCAGCAGCTACACCGGGACTACGAACAATGAGCAGTTCTTC